This is a list of T cell receptor beta chains from one sample in a study of blood T cell repertoires in COVID-19. Assay used: immunoSEQ multiplex PCR; TCRdb lists only in-frame clones, some missing. The table has about 270,000 clones, 86% seen once. The sequenced sample consisted of PBMCs or T cells enriched from blood (not recorded which). The receptors derive from a woman aged 18-30 years who had recovered from COVID-19. The CDR3 runs from the conserved cysteine through the conserved F or W. D genes are given only for firm matches. Only some rows state a clone size, as once, few, many or a class for expanded clones.

clone_size: NA
j_call: TRBJ2-1
v_call: TRBV4-1
d_call: NA
cdr3_nt: TGCGCCAGCAGCCAAGCCCCGGGGTCTAGGTATCCCAATGAGCAGTTCTTC
cdr3_aa: CASSQAPGSRYPNEQFF

clone_size: once
j_call: TRBJ1-4
v_call: TRBV5-1
d_call: TRBD1
cdr3_nt: TGCGCCAGCAGCTTGGGGGCCCCACAGGGGAAAGAAAAACTGTTTTTT
cdr3_aa: CASSLGAPQGKEKLFF

clone_size: NA
j_call: TRBJ1-1
v_call: TRBV5-1
d_call: NA
cdr3_nt: TGCGCCAGCAGCCGTGGGGGGGCCTTCATGAACACTGAAGCTTTCTTT
cdr3_aa: CASSRGGAFMNTEAFF

clone_size: NA
j_call: TRBJ2-5
v_call: TRBV7-9
d_call: TRBD2
cdr3_nt: TGTGCCAGCAGCCCCGGCGGGGGGGAGACCCAGTACTTC
cdr3_aa: CASSPGGGETQYF

clone_size: NA
j_call: TRBJ1-2
v_call: TRBV12-3/TRBV12-4
d_call: NA
cdr3_nt: TGTGCCAGCAGTTTTGCCCAGACTTATGGCTACACCTTC
cdr3_aa: CASSFAQTYGYTF

clone_size: once
j_call: TRBJ1-1
v_call: TRBV23-1
d_call: TRBD1
cdr3_nt: TGCGCCAGCAGCCTTCGGGACAGATCCAGACGGACTGAAGCTTTCTTT
cdr3_aa: CASSLRDRSRRTEAFF

clone_size: NA
j_call: TRBJ2-3
v_call: TRBV11-2
d_call: TRBD2
cdr3_nt: TGTGCCAGCAGCTTTTTGACTAGCAATACGCAGTATTTT
cdr3_aa: CASSFLTSNTQYF

clone_size: NA
j_call: TRBJ1-5
v_call: TRBV6-2/TRBV6-3
d_call: NA
cdr3_nt: TGTGCCAGCAGTTACTCGAGAGAGGGTCAGCCCCAGCATTTT
cdr3_aa: CASSYSREGQPQHF

clone_size: NA
j_call: TRBJ1-2
v_call: TRBV23-1
d_call: NA
cdr3_nt: TGCGCCAGCAACCGCCCAGGGCCTAACTATGGCTACACCTTC
cdr3_aa: CASNRPGPNYGYTF

clone_size: few
j_call: TRBJ2-1
v_call: TRBV6-4
d_call: TRBD2
cdr3_nt: TGTGCCAGCAGCGAACTAGCGGGGGGGCAGGGTGAGCAGTTCTTC
cdr3_aa: CASSELAGGQGEQFF

clone_size: NA
j_call: TRBJ2-6
v_call: TRBV7-2
d_call: TRBD2
cdr3_nt: TGTGCCAGCAGCTTAGACGCTAGCGGGAGCTCTGGGGCCAACGTCCTGACTTTC
cdr3_aa: CASSLDASGSSGANVLTF

clone_size: NA
j_call: TRBJ2-7
v_call: TRBV7-9
d_call: TRBD1
cdr3_nt: TGTGCCAGCGGGGACAGGAACTACGAGCAGTACTTC
cdr3_aa: CASGDRNYEQYF

clone_size: NA
j_call: TRBJ1-1
v_call: TRBV6-5
d_call: TRBD1
cdr3_nt: TGTGCCAGCAGTTACTCTGGACAGGGACTGTGGAAAGCTTTCTTT
cdr3_aa: CASSYSGQGLWKAFF

clone_size: NA
j_call: TRBJ2-3
v_call: TRBV3-1/TRBV3-2
d_call: TRBD1
cdr3_nt: TGTGCCAGCAGCCTAGGGACAGGGGGCGCAAAGGCAGATACGCAGTATTTT
cdr3_aa: CASSLGTGGAKADTQYF

clone_size: NA
j_call: TRBJ1-2
v_call: TRBV6-1
d_call: NA
cdr3_nt: TGTGCCAGCAGTGAAGCGGGGGGGGTCGGCTATGGCTACACCTTC
cdr3_aa: CASSEAGGVGYGYTF

clone_size: NA
j_call: TRBJ1-2
v_call: TRBV29-1
d_call: TRBD1
cdr3_nt: TGCAGCGTTGATAGGGGACAGGGGCCCTATGGCTACACCTTC
cdr3_aa: CSVDRGQGPYGYTF